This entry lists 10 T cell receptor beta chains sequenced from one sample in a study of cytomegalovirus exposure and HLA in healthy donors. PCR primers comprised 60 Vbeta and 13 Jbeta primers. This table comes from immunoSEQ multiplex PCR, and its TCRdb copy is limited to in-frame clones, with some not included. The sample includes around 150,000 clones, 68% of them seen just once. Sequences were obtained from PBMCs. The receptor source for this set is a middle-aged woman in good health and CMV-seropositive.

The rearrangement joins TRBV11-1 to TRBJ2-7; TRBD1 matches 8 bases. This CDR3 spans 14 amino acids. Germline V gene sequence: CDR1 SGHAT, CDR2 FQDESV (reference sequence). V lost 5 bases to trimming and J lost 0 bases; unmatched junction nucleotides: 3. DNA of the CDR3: TGTGCCAGCAGCCGGACAGGGAGCTCCTACGAGCAGTACTTC. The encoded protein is CASSRTGSSYEQYF.

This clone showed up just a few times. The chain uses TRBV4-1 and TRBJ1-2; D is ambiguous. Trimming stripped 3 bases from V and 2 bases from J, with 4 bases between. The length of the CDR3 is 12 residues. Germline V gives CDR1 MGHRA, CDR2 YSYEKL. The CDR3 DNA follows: TGCGCCAGCAGCCAGGAGAACTATGGCTACACCTTC. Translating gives CASSQENYGYTF.

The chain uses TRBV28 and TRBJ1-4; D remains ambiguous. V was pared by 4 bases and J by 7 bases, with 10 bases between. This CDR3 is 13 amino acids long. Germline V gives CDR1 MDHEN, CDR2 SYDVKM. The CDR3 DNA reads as TGTGCCAGCAGTTCGGGAGACTTTGAAAAACTGTTTTTT. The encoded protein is CASSSGDFEKLFF. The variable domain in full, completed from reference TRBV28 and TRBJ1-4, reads DVKVTQSSRYLVKRTGEKVFLECVQDMDHENMFWYRQDPGLGLRLIYFSYDVKMKEKGDIPEGYSVSREKKERFSLILESASTNQTSMYLCASSSGDFEKLFFGSGTQLSVL.

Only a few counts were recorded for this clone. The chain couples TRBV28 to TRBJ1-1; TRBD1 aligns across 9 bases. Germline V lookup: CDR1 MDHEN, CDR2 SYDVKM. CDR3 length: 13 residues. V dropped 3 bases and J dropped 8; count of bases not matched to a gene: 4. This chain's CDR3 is CASSFNRGLEAFF. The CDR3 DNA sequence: TGTGCCAGCAGTTTTAACAGGGGGCTAGAAGCTTTCTTT.

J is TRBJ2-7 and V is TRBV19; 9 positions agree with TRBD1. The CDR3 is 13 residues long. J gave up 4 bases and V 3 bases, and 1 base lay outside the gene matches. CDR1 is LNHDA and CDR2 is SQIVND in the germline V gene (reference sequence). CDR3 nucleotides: TGTGCCAGTAGTATGGGACAGGGATACGAGCAGTACTTC. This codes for CASSMGQGYEQYF.

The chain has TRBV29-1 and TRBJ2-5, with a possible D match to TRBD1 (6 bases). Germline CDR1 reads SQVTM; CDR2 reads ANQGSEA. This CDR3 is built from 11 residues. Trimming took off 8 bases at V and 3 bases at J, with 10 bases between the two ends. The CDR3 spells CSLGAEETQYF. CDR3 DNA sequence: TGCAGCTTGGGGGCGGAAGAGACCCAGTACTTC.

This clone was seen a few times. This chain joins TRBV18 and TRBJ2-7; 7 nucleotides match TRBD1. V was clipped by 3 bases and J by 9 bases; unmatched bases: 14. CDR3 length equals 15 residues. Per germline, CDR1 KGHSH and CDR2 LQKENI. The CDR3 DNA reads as TGTGCCAGCTCACCTCCGGGACAGAGGCCTCGGGCGCAGTACTTC. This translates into CASSPPGQRPRAQYF.

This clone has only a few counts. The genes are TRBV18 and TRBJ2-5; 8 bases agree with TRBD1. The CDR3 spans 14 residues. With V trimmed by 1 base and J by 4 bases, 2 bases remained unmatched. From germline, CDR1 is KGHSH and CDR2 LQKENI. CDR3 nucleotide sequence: TGTGCCAGCTCACCACGGACAGGGACAGAGACCCAGTACTTC. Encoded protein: CASSPRTGTETQYF.

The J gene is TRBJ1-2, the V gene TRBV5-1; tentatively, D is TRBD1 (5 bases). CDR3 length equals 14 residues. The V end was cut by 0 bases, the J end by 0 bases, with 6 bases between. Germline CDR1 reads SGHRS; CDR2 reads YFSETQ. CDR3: CASSLGTTNYGYTF. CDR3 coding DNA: TGCGCCAGCAGCTTGGGGACAACTAACTATGGCTACACCTTC.

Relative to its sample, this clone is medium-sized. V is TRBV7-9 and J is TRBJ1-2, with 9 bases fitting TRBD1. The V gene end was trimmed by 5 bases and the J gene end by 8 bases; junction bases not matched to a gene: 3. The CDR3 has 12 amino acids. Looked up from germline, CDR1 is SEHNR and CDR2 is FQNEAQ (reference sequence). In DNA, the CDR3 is TGTGCCAGCAGCCTTGGACAGGGGGGCTACACCTTC. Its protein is CASSLGQGGYTF.